The source of this TCR beta chain is a study of shared clonotypes between healthy human individuals. Study results and caveats: Generation of non-shared clonotypes was less probable than generation of clonotypes shared by all four donors.

Genomic DNA from each subset was divided evenly over several immunoSEQ plates. The protocol was immunoSEQ multiplex PCR, while the TCRdb copy is restricted to in-frame clones and leaves out a portion. In the table there are 730,000 or so clones, approximately 79% of which are singletons. Turning to this clone: The antigen remains undetermined.

This CDR3 is built from 15 residues. Germline V gives CDR1 SGHTA, CDR2 FQGNSA. Losses at the gene ends were 3 bases for V and 8 bases for J; bases not matched to a gene: 10. Every donor, a Caucasian adult, lived in Nashville, Tennessee. Researchers partitioned CD4+ cells into CD45RA+ naive and CD45RA-negative memory subsets. The specimen was memory CD4+ T cells sorted from blood. The subset denotes: CD45RA-negative fraction. V gene TRBV7-2 combines with J gene TRBJ1-2, with TRBD1 matching over 9 bases. This receptor was obtained from a woman in her thirties in good health. The CDR3 nucleotides read TGTGCCAGCAGCTTCAAAGGGGGACAGGGTCAGGGCTACACCTTC. Amino acid sequence: CASSFKGGQGQGYTF.